One TCR beta chain is described in this entry. RNA transcripts yielded amplified TCR beta CDR3 regions. The TCR CDR3 was amplified in a first-round RT-PCR using the HTBI primer set. MiXCR, applied by TCRdb to the multiplex PCR reads, yields one record per CDR3 protein. The sample holds around 800,000 distinct CDR3 sequences; about 38% are singletons and the top ten take 8.9%. Germline CDR1 reads SGHTA; CDR2 reads FQGNSA. This CDR3 contains 16 residues. V dropped 5 bases and J dropped 3 bases, with 19 bases sitting between them. This sample was included in a study of T cells in Graves' hyperthyroidism and ophthalmopathy.

The sequence was obtained from a man aged 18-30 years with Graves' hyperthyroidism. Source material: blood. V and J are TRBV7-2 and TRBJ1-1; D unresolved. The CDR3: CASSPSSGVQYTEAFF. DNA for the CDR3: TGTGCCAGCAGCCCTAGTAGCGGGGTGCAATACACTGAAGCTTTCTTT.